The rows below give T cell receptor beta chains drawn from one sample of a study of blood T cell repertoires in COVID-19. The protocol was immunoSEQ multiplex PCR, while the TCRdb copy is restricted to in-frame clones and leaves out a portion. Found here are approximately 180,000 clones, 80% to 90% of them singletons; the top ten hold about 3.3%. The sequencing input was peripheral blood. These receptor sequences come from a man aged 55 to 70 with acute or convalescent COVID-19. The conserved cysteine and the conserved F or W are not part of the CDR3 here.

j_gene	len	v_gene	CDR3aa
TRBJ1-2	13	TRBV7-2	ASSSARDRAYGYT
TRBJ2-7	12	TRBV27	ASSYKRDAYEQY
TRBJ1-1	16	TRBV28	ASSLAPAAGALNTEAF
TRBJ2-1	12	TRBV7-2	ASSSTTVYNEQF
TRBJ1-5	10	TRBV28	ASVEGVQPQH
TRBJ1-2	12	TRBV28	ASRYRGLNYGYT
TRBJ1-1	15	TRBV5-4	ASSLAGTGGAVTEAF
TRBJ2-5	12	TRBV6-6	ASSRPGTGETQY
TRBJ1-2	12	TRBV7-9	ASSPQTGSLRYT
TRBJ2-7	13	TRBV15	ATSRDRGGPTEQY
TRBJ1-1	11	TRBV18	ASSPGGVTEAF
TRBJ1-2	13	TRBV19	ASSTGTPADYGYT
TRBJ2-7	11	TRBV19	ASSTGFSYEQY
TRBJ1-1	13	TRBV6-6	ASRLTWQVNTEAF